This T cell receptor beta chain was identified in a study of cytomegalovirus exposure and HLA in healthy donors. Overall study results and limits: 150 to 200 TCR beta chains were listed as cytomegalovirus-associated.

Points on this clone: The antigen remains unidentified.

Vbeta (60) and Jbeta (13) primers were used in the PCR. In the source study's methods: The authors later counted about 80 million unique TCR beta chains, around 9.9 million of them shared. Using immunoSEQ multiplex PCR, the repertoire was profiled, and TCRdb retains in-frame clones only, with some absent. The V and J calls and clone size come from that table; D and trimming were worked out from the DNA. Counted here are 120,000 to 150,000 clones, 79% occurring once; the ten biggest clones make up roughly 6.3%. Healthy individuals who donated bone marrow served as the donors. Donors likely had unrecorded immune exposures despite being nominally healthy when sampled. This TCR was sampled from a woman aged 40 to 55 in good health and CMV-seropositive. Material: PBMCs.

CDR3 sequence: CASSALGEGGTEAFF. As DNA, the CDR3 is TGTGCCAGCAGCGCCCTGGGGGAGGGAGGCACTGAAGCTTTCTTT. The rearrangement joins TRBV5-4 to TRBJ1-1; TRBD1 is a possible D gene (5 bases). The CDR3 runs 15 residues. Germline lookup yields CDR1 SGHNT and CDR2 YYREEE (reference sequence). The V gene lost 4 bases and the J gene lost 4 bases, with 17 bases spanning the gap.